This TCR beta chain appears in the sequencing data of a study of identical twins. Study observations and caveats: There was an excess of low generation probability in the out-of-frame alpha sequences that twins shared. Memory repertoires lacked the insertion deficit that abundant cord blood beta clonotypes showed.

Template switching added a universal primer site; cDNA carried unique molecular identifiers. In TCRdb, the 5' RACE reads were re-called with MiXCR into one record per CDR3 protein. The sample has some 330,000 distinct CDR3 sequences, 7% to 9.5% seen once; the top ten hold about 9.1%. V was cut by 10 bases and J by 4 bases, with 11 bases left in between. The CDR3 totals 12 residues. CDR1 and CDR2 from the germline V gene are SEHNR and FQNEAQ (reference sequence). This clonotype was observed a handful of times. Its antigen is not identified. The chain is built from TRBV7-9 and TRBJ2-1; D not certain. The clonotype originates from a woman in her fifties or sixties in good health. Sequencing input: naive T cells sorted from blood. The CDR3 sequence: CATLEWYNEQFF. The CDR3 DNA is TGTGCCACCCTCGAGTGGTACAATGAGCAGTTCTTC.